The clone carrying this T cell receptor (delta chain) is medium-sized by share. This sample is part of a study of gamma-delta T cells after stem cell transplantation. This CDR3 has 16 amino acids. After removal of 6 bases from V and 8 bases from J, the junction contained 14 bases not matched to a gene. Germline V CDR1 and CDR2: GEAIGNYY, EKD. TCRdb reapplied CATT to the RT-PCR reads. The data hold 2,700 or so delta-chain clones, with roughly 3% observed a single time. The J gene is TRDJ1, the V gene TRDV2; TRDD3 aligns across 13 bases. The sequenced material came from gamma-delta T cells. The source of this sequence is a human donor. It is not recorded whose cells these are; they may come from a transplant donor. The CDR3 coding sequence is TGTGCCTGTTCCCAACTGGGGGATACGGTGTGGCGGAAACTCATCTTT. This gives the protein CACSQLGDTVWRKLIF.